This is a list of T cell receptor beta chains from one sample in a study of shared clonotypes between healthy human individuals. Here immunoSEQ multiplex PCR was the method, and the copy in TCRdb shows in-frame clones only, minus some. Here the sample spans 850,000 to 1,200,000 clones, more than 65% being singletons. Sequenced: memory CD4+ T cells sorted from blood. All receptors derive from a man between 18 and 35 years old in good health. The CDR3 runs from the conserved cysteine through the conserved F or W. Each record gives: V gene, clone size, J gene, D gene, CDR3 DNA, CDR3 protein. The D gene is left open where the match is weak. Expanded clones get a size class; other rows say once, few or many, or leave the size out.

TRBV10-1	many	TRBJ2-2	TRBD1	TGCGCCAGCAGGGCCGACAGGGCCACCGGGGAGCTGTTTTTT	CASRADRATGELFF
TRBV7-7	-	TRBJ2-2	-	TGTGCTAGCAGCCAGGGACTGGGGACCGGGGAGCTGTTTTTT	CASSQGLGTGELFF
TRBV4-2	-	TRBJ2-7	-	TGTGCCAGCAGCCAAGGGGGTATAGGGACCCACGAGCAGTACTTC	CASSQGGIGTHEQYF
TRBV30	-	TRBJ2-7	TRBD1	TGTGCCTGGAGTCAACGGGGAGGACAGGGGATCCACGAGCAGTACTTC	CAWSQRGGQGIHEQYF
TRBV28	-	TRBJ2-3	TRBD2	TGTGCCAGCAGTTTTAGGGCTAGCGGGGATCGTACGCAGTATTTT	CASSFRASGDRTQYF
TRBV19	-	TRBJ1-2	TRBD1	TGTGCCAGTAGTTTAGGGACAGCGAACCACTATGGCTACACCTTC	CASSLGTANHYGYTF
TRBV11-1	once	TRBJ1-2	-	TGTGCCAGCAGCTTTAACCAGCTTAACTATGGCTACACCTTC	CASSFNQLNYGYTF
TRBV6-1	-	TRBJ2-6	-	TGTGCCAGTATTGGACAGCTCTCTGGGGCCAACGTCCTGACTTTC	CASIGQLSGANVLTF
TRBV27	-	TRBJ1-1	-	TGTGCCAGCAGTCCATACCGGGACTGGAACACTGAAGCTTTCTTT	CASSPYRDWNTEAFF
TRBV7-8	-	TRBJ2-1	-	TGTGCCAGCAGCGAAGAGAGAAATGAGCAGTTCTTC	CASSEERNEQFF
TRBV18	-	TRBJ1-2	-	TGTGCCAGCTCACCACCTGGAGGACAGCAATTAGGCTACACCTTC	CASSPPGGQQLGYTF
TRBV10-3	-	TRBJ2-5	-	TGTGCCACTTTATCCGAGACCCAGTACTTC	CATLSETQYF
TRBV29-1	-	TRBJ2-2	-	TGCAGCGTTGAAAATTGGAACACCGGGGAGCTGTTTTTT	CSVENWNTGELFF
TRBV6-5	few	TRBJ1-6	TRBD1	TGTGCCAGCAGAACCCGGGACAGGGGATCACCCCTCCACTTT	CASRTRDRGSPLHF
TRBV10-2	-	TRBJ2-3	-	TGCGCCAGCAGGGGGGACGGTACAGATACGCAGTATTTT	CASRGDGTDTQYF
TRBV5-4	-	TRBJ2-2	-	TGTGCCAGCAGCCTTAATCAACTCTCCGGGGAGCTGTTTTTT	CASSLNQLSGELFF
TRBV7-8	-	TRBJ2-2	TRBD2	TGTGCCAGCAGCTCTCCTAGCGGGGGGCTGTTTTTT	CASSSPSGGLFF
TRBV5-1	-	TRBJ2-5	-	TGCGCCAGCAGCGGCGGGACAAAGTACCAAGAGACCCAGTACTTC	CASSGGTKYQETQYF
TRBV7-2	-	TRBJ1-2	-	TGTGCCAGCACCGAATACGGGGCTAACTATGGCTACACCTTC	CASTEYGANYGYTF
TRBV29-1	-	TRBJ2-7	-	TGCAGCGTTGTGGACAGCTACGAGCAGTACTTC	CSVVDSYEQYF
TRBV9	-	TRBJ2-1	-	TGTGCCAGCAGCTCAGACTTGGGGGGTGAGCAGTTCTTC	CASSSDLGGEQFF
TRBV7-9	-	TRBJ2-3	TRBD2	TGTGCCAGCAGCTTAGGCGGGAGCAGTACCACAGATACGCAGTATTTT	CASSLGGSSTTDTQYF
TRBV5-1	once	TRBJ2-3	TRBD1	TGCGCCAGCAGCCCCACAGGGGGCTCATCAGATACGCAGTATTTT	CASSPTGGSSDTQYF
TRBV7-3	-	TRBJ2-3	-	TGTGCCAGCAGCCACGGGCTTAACACAGATACGCAGTATTTT	CASSHGLNTDTQYF
TRBV7-2	-	TRBJ1-4	-	TGTGCCAGCAGCTTATGGGGGGGCAGTAGTAATGAAAAACTGTTTTTT	CASSLWGGSSNEKLFF
TRBV5-1	-	TRBJ1-2	TRBD1	TGCGCCAGCAGCCTGGGACCACAGGGGGCGGCTAACTATGGCTACACCTTC	CASSLGPQGAANYGYTF
TRBV18	-	TRBJ1-1	-	TGTGCCAGCTCACCCCCTATGGGTCCTTCTAACACTGAAGCTTTCTTT	CASSPPMGPSNTEAFF
TRBV7-8	-	TRBJ1-2	TRBD1	TGTGCCAGCAGTCCCTCCCGGGACAGGATCAACTATGGCTACACCTTC	CASSPSRDRINYGYTF
TRBV7-9	once	TRBJ2-1	TRBD2	TGTGCCAGCAGCTTCAAGGCTGGGGTAGCGGGGGCTTACAATGAGCAGTTCTTC	CASSFKAGVAGAYNEQFF
TRBV28	-	TRBJ1-3	-	TGTGCCAGCAGTTTCGCCGGCCTGACTGGAAACACCATATATTTT	CASSFAGLTGNTIYF
TRBV19	-	TRBJ1-5	-	TGTGCCAGTAGTACGGGGGTGTCTAGTCAGCCCCAGCATTTT	CASSTGVSSQPQHF
TRBV5-1	once	TRBJ2-5	-	TGCGCCAGCAGCTTGGATTTGGAGACCCAGTACTTC	CASSLDLETQYF
TRBV29-1	-	TRBJ1-1	TRBD1	TGCAGCGCCCAGGACAGGCCCAACACTGAAGCTTTCTTT	CSAQDRPNTEAFF
TRBV10-3	-	TRBJ2-1	TRBD1	TGTGCCACCCGCCTACAGGGGCTATCCTACAATGAGCAGTTCTTC	CATRLQGLSYNEQFF
TRBV11-2	once	TRBJ1-2	-	TGTGCCAGCAGCGGGGGCTGGTTCTATGGCTACACCTTC	CASSGGWFYGYTF
TRBV14	-	TRBJ2-3	TRBD1	TGTGCCAGCAGCTCCACCCAGGGGGCTCGGACAGATACGCAGTATTTT	CASSSTQGARTDTQYF
TRBV7-2	-	TRBJ2-5	-	TGTGCCAGCAGCTTACCCTTGAGGGGGGAGACCCAGTACTTC	CASSLPLRGETQYF
TRBV19	-	TRBJ2-2	-	TGTGCCAGTAGCCGATCCCGGGACACCGGGGAGCTGTTTTTT	CASSRSRDTGELFF
TRBV19	-	TRBJ2-1	-	TGTGCCAGTTCGACTATGGGGTACAATGAGCAGTTCTTC	CASSTMGYNEQFF
TRBV10-1	-	TRBJ2-3	-	TGCGCCAGCAGTGCCCCGAGACAGTCCGGTAGGTACGACACGCAGTATTTT	CASSAPRQSGRYDTQYF
TRBV2	-	TRBJ1-2	-	TGTGCCAGCAATCAGGGAGTCTATGGCTACACCTTC	CASNQGVYGYTF
TRBV11-2	-	TRBJ1-6	-	TGTGCCAGCAGCCCCACCACTAATTCACCCCTCCACTTT	CASSPTTNSPLHF
TRBV10-3	-	TRBJ2-7	TRBD2	TGTGCCATCAGTGAGTCTAGCGGGGGGGCTTTTGACGAGCAGTACTTC	CAISESSGGAFDEQYF
TRBV5-1	-	TRBJ1-5	-	TGCGCCGGCGGAAGAGAAGCCGTACGCAGACAGCCCCAGCATTTT	CAGGREAVRRQPQHF
TRBV25-1	-	TRBJ1-5	TRBD1	TGTGCCAGTACAGGGGGCAGCAATCAGCCCCAGCATTTT	CASTGGSNQPQHF
TRBV19	-	TRBJ2-7	TRBD2	TGTGCCAGTAGTACAAGTAGCGGGGCCTCCTACGAGCAGTACTTC	CASSTSSGASYEQYF
TRBV19	-	TRBJ2-1	-	TGTGCCAGTAGTATAGTTGGCAGTGCCTACAATGAGCAGTTCTTC	CASSIVGSAYNEQFF
TRBV7-6	few	TRBJ2-5	-	TGTGCCAGCAGCCCGCAAGAGTTGAGTGTCCAGTACTTC	CASSPQELSVQYF
TRBV2	-	TRBJ2-3	-	TGTGCCAGCAGAGTTTCAGCAGATACGCAGTATTTT	CASRVSADTQYF
TRBV19	-	TRBJ1-1	-	TGTGCCAGTAGTTTTGCGGGTTCGGGACACGAGAACACTGAAGCTTTCTTT	CASSFAGSGHENTEAFF
TRBV10-2	-	TRBJ1-6	-	TGCGCCAGCAGTGAACACAGGGTGAATGGTTCACCCCTCCACTTT	CASSEHRVNGSPLHF
TRBV7-2	-	TRBJ2-3	-	TGTGCCAGCAGACTTGCCCCAGATACGCAGTATTTT	CASRLAPDTQYF
TRBV18	-	TRBJ1-5	-	TGTGCCAGCTCACCACCGTTGGCCGGAAGCAATCAGCCCCAGCATTTT	CASSPPLAGSNQPQHF
TRBV29-1	-	TRBJ1-2	-	TGCAGCGTCGTACGGACCTCGAGGGGCTACACCTTC	CSVVRTSRGYTF
TRBV7-7	once	TRBJ2-1	TRBD2	TGTGCTAGCAGCTTAGCGGGGTCCAATGAGCAGTTCTTC	CASSLAGSNEQFF